The rows below give T cell receptor beta chains drawn from one sample of a study of T cell repertoires in cytomegalovirus infection. From the reads, TCRdb called clonotypes with MiXCR, one entry per CDR3 protein. The table has 450,000 to 600,000 distinct CDR3 sequences, about 10% seen once; the top ten hold roughly 10%. Sequencing used PBMCs. These receptors all come from a human donor in good health (CMV status not recorded). Some clones in this sample may be carry-over from other donors' samples. Each CDR3 is given with its conserved first and last residue.

j_gene	v_gene	CDR3aa
TRBJ1-3	TRBV5-1	CASSPGWGLENTIYF
TRBJ1-6	TRBV2	CASSTPPSTGNHNSPLHF
TRBJ2-2	TRBV5-1	CASSRTEDTGELFF
TRBJ1-4	TRBV13	CASSPRQGASEKLFF
TRBJ1-1	TRBV7-8	CASSLARTGETEAFF
TRBJ2-5	TRBV6-1	CASSEVRVPQETQYF
TRBJ2-1	TRBV11-2	CASSLDHLAGEWDNEQFF
TRBJ1-1	TRBV7-6	CASSQTGGEAFF
TRBJ2-5	TRBV5-1	CASNEAGLGETQYF
TRBJ1-1	TRBV23-1	CASSPGTEANSTEAFF
TRBJ2-4	TRBV2	CASSERQQNIQYF
TRBJ1-1	TRBV20-1	CSARDLTGSTEAFF
TRBJ1-6	TRBV6-5	CASSYSTVQNSPLHF
TRBJ2-1	TRBV12-3/TRBV12-4	CASKESSYNEQFF
TRBJ2-3	TRBV9	CASSVGAGVSTDTQYF
TRBJ2-2	TRBV29-1	CSVGASSWVNTGELFF
TRBJ1-1	TRBV10-3	CAIMSRLNTEAFF
TRBJ1-4	TRBV19	CASRGTANEKLFF
TRBJ2-2	TRBV5-1	CASSSMGGDTGELFF
TRBJ2-6	TRBV6-5	CASSYPGANVLTF
TRBJ2-1	TRBV5-1	CASSRDSNNEQFF
TRBJ2-5	TRBV19	CASSINLWTGEETQYF
TRBJ1-6	TRBV19	CASIKQGARSSPLHF
TRBJ2-2	TRBV11-3	CASSRDTGELFF
TRBJ1-2	TRBV20-1	CSARTGRIYGYTF
TRBJ2-1	TRBV7-3	CASSFPGESYNEQFF
TRBJ1-5	TRBV19	CASSIEGWEPQHF
TRBJ1-4	TRBV12-3/TRBV12-4	CASSQGASNEKLFF
TRBJ2-7	TRBV3-1	CASSPSLAVLYEQYF
TRBJ1-2	TRBV30	CAWSDDHPTGGYGYTF
TRBJ2-1	TRBV7-9	CASSPFLGGSKDDEQFF
TRBJ2-5	TRBV5-1	CASSLAASGGAAETQYF
TRBJ2-3	TRBV7-3	CASSPGTSRTDTQYF
TRBJ1-1	TRBV12-3/TRBV12-4	CASSLGQGSFF
TRBJ2-3	TRBV20-1	CSADRTSGGTDTQYF
TRBJ2-7	TRBV7-2	CASSSRGRGSSYEQYF
TRBJ2-5	TRBV13	CASSLRQRETQYF
TRBJ1-1	TRBV7-6	CASSLTDTNTEAFF
TRBJ2-3	TRBV5-1	CASILYPGLGTDTQYF
TRBJ1-1	TRBV20-1	CSAREMDRGGDEAFF